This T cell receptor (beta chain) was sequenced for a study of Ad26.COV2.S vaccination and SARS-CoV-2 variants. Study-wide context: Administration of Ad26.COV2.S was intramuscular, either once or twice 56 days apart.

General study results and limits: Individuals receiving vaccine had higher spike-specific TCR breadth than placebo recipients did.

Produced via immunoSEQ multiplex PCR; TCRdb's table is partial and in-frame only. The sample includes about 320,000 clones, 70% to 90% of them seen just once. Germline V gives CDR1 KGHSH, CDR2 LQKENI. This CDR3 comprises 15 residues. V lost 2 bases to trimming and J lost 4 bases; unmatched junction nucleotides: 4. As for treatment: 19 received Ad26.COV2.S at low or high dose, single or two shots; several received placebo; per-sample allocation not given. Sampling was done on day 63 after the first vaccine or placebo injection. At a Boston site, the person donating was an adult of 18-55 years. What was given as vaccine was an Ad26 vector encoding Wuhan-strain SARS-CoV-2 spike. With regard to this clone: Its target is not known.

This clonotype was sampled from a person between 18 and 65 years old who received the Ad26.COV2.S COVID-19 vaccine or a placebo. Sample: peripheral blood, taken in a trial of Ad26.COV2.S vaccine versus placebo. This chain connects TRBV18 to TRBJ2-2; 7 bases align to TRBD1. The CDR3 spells CASSPTGVSTGELFF. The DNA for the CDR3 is TGTGCCAGCTCACCAACAGGGGTGAGCACCGGGGAGCTGTTTTTT.